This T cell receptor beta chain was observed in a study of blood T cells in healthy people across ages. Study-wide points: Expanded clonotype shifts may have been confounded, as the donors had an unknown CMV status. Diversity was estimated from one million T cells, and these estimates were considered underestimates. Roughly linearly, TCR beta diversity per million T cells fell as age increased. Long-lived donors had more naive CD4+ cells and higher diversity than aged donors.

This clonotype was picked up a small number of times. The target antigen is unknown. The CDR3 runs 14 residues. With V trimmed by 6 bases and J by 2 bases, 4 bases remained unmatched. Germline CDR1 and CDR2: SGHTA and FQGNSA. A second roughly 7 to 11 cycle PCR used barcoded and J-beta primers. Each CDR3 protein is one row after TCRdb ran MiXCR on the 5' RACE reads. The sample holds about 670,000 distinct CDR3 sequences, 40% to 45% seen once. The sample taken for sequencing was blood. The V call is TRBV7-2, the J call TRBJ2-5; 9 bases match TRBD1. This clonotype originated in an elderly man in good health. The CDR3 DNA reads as TGTGCCAGCAGAAAAGGACAGGGGCAAGAGACCCAGTACTTC. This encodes CASRKGQGQETQYF.